One and the same sample provided the 30 T cell receptor beta chains below, sequenced in a study of siplizumab effects on memory and regulatory T cells. Sequenced by immunoSEQ multiplex PCR; TCRdb stores in-frame clones only, minus some. The table shows roughly 97,000 clones, with 93% occurring only once. The source material was Tregs sorted from blood. These receptors all stem from a human donor in good health.

This chain connects TRBV21-1 to TRBJ1-5. TRBV21-1 is classified as a pseudogene. There are 19 residues in the CDR3. The CDR3, as DNA: TGTGCCAGCAGCAAACCTCCGAGGATGGACGGGGTTAGCAATCAGCCCCAGCATTTT. Amino acids: CASSKPPRMDGVSNQPQHF.

The chain carries TRBV5-6 and TRBJ2-1; 11 bases fit TRBD2. The CDR3 sequence is 16 residues long. Germline assignment: CDR1 SGHDT and CDR2 YYEEEE. Trimming at V came to 4 bases and at J to 4 bases, leaving 7 bases not matched to a gene. Written as DNA, the CDR3 is TGTGCCAGCAGCCCCTCGGGACTAGCGGTTTACAATGAGCAGTTCTTC. As protein: CASSPSGLAVYNEQFF.

This clone was detected only once. This chain uses TRBV5-5 with TRBJ1-2; D not certain. Per germline, CDR1 SGHKS and CDR2 YYEKEE (reference sequence). V shed 2 bases and J shed 4 bases, with 6 bases lying between them. This CDR3 has 12 amino acids. DNA of the CDR3: TGTGCCAGCAGCTTCGTGACCTATGGCTACACCTTC. It specifies CASSFVTYGYTF.

The J gene is TRBJ1-6, the V gene TRBV14; D not resolved. Germline V lookup: CDR1 SGHDN, CDR2 FVKESK. The CDR3 sequence is 14 residues long. Trimming removed 0 bases at V and 10 bases at J, with 10 bases between. CDR3 region: CASSQEVGVSPLHF. CDR3 DNA sequence: TGTGCCAGCAGCCAAGAGGTCGGGGTATCACCCCTCCACTTT.

The chain joins TRBV6-5 to TRBJ1-1; no clear D. The V and J ends lost 0 bases and 4 bases respectively, with 12 bases between them. This CDR3 is 15 amino acids long. In germline, CDR1 is MNHEY, CDR2 SVGAGI. The CDR3 nucleotides read TGTGCCAGCAGTTACTCCTGGGAGGGAGGCACTGAAGCTTTCTTT. It is translated as CASSYSWEGGTEAFF.

The V and J genes are TRBV10-3 and TRBJ1-6; 8 nucleotides align to TRBD1. CDR3 length equals 17 residues. V gave up 2 bases and J gave up 3 bases; unmatched junction bases: 6. Germline values: CDR1 ENHRY, CDR2 SYGVKD. The CDR3 region is CAISEGSGGLYNSPLHF. Written as DNA, the CDR3 is TGTGCCATCAGTGAGGGGTCAGGGGGCCTCTATAATTCACCCCTCCACTTT.

The chain combines TRBV27 with TRBJ2-7; D could derive from TRBD1 or TRBD2 (5 bases each). CDR1 MNHEY and CDR2 SMNVEV come from the germline V gene (reference sequence). CDR3 length equals 13 residues. The ends were cut back, 6 bases at V and 4 bases at J, with 13 bases in the middle. The CDR3 sequence is CASRLRGSYEQYF. The CDR3 DNA follows: TGTGCCAGCAGGCTCCGGGGCAGTTACGAGCAGTACTTC.

This clone was picked up a small number of times. J is TRBJ1-4 and V is TRBV9; no firm D call. V lost 0 bases, J lost 7 bases, and 13 bases lay in between. The CDR3 has 15 residues. Germline CDR1 reads SGDLS; CDR2 reads YYNGEE. As DNA, the CDR3 is TGTGCCAGCAGCGTAGCGTACGGTGTCGGTGAAAAACTGTTTTTT. Its translation is CASSVAYGVGEKLFF.

This sequence joins TRBV19 and TRBJ2-2; D is perhaps TRBD1 or TRBD2 (6 bases each). This CDR3 contains 15 residues. Germline assignment: CDR1 LNHDA and CDR2 SQIVND (reference sequence). V was clipped by 7 bases and J by 5 bases, with 17 bases between them. The CDR3, as DNA: TGTGCCAGTATTGGGAGACGGAGGGGGACCGGGGAGCTGTTTTTT. This translates into CASIGRRRGTGELFF.

The chain joins TRBV10-3 to TRBJ1-1; 7 bases map to TRBD1. The CDR3 extends over 13 amino acids. The ends lost 10 bases at V and 8 bases at J; junction bases unmatched: 13. Germline values: CDR1 ENHRY, CDR2 SYGVKD. The CDR3 bases are TGTGCCAGTAAACCGGGACAGTGGCGGGAAGCTTTCTTT. This codes for CASKPGQWREAFF.

This sequence joins TRBV7-8 and TRBJ2-3, with TRBD2 matching over 7 bases. The CDR3 runs to 15 residues. The germline CDR1 and CDR2 sequences are SGHVS and FQNEAQ. V shed 1 base and J 6 bases; nucleotides not matched to a gene: 7. The CDR3 is CASSLGAGEVDTQYF. The CDR3 DNA follows: TGTGCCAGCAGCTTAGGGGCGGGGGAGGTGGATACGCAGTATTTT.

V gene TRBV13 combines with J gene TRBJ1-2, with 10 nucleotides matching TRBD1. The CDR3 contains 14 residues. Trimming cost V 8 bases and J 1 base; bases outside gene matches: 4. The germline CDR1 and CDR2 sequences are PRHDT and FYEKMQ (reference sequence). CDR3 bases: TGTGCCAGCGCCGGGGACAGGGGTAACTATGGCTACACCTTC. Translating it yields CASAGDRGNYGYTF.

V and J are TRBV2 and TRBJ1-2, with D hard to call. This CDR3 region has 14 residues. Germline V CDR1 and CDR2: SNHLY, FYNNEI. V lost 1 base and J lost 5, with 11 bases in between. The CDR3 DNA reads as TGTGCCAGCAGTGAAGACAGAAGACTGTATGGCTACACCTTC. This gives the protein CASSEDRRLYGYTF. Using reference TRBV2 and TRBJ1-2 for the parts outside the CDR3, the full variable domain is EPEVTQTPSHQVTQMGQEVILRCVPISNHLYFYWYRQILGQKVEFLVSFYNNEISEKSEIFDDQFSVERPDGSNFTLKIRSTKLEDSAMYFCASSEDRRLYGYTFGSGTRLTVV.

The gene calls are TRBV10-3 and TRBJ2-7; D unresolved. With 2 bases removed from V and 2 bases from J, the gap between germline ends came to 4 bases. CDR1 and CDR2 (germline): ENHRY, SYGVKD. The CDR3 is made up of 12 amino acids. The CDR3 sequence is CAISEGTYEQYF. The CDR3 region has the DNA TGTGCCATCAGTGAGGGTACCTACGAGCAGTACTTC.

V is TRBV4-1 and J is TRBJ1-1; D call uncertain. V was pared by 0 bases and J by 4 bases, with 12 bases between. The germline gives CDR1 MGHRA, CDR2 YSYEKL. This CDR3 has 15 amino acids. This CDR3 reads CASSQDARLLTEAFF. The CDR3 nucleotides are TGCGCCAGCAGCCAAGATGCCCGGTTGCTCACTGAAGCTTTCTTT.

The V and J genes are TRBV20-1 and TRBJ2-1; D gene unclear. Germline CDR1 and CDR2: DFQATT and SNEGSKA (reference sequence). The CDR3 length is 11 residues. The ends were cut back, 3 bases at V and 13 bases at J, with 13 bases in the middle. This CDR3 is CSASDTQYQFF. CDR3 coding DNA: TGCAGTGCTAGTGATACCCAGTACCAGTTCTTC.

The V and J genes are TRBV10-3 and TRBJ1-2; D may be TRBD1 (5 bases). Germline V lookup: CDR1 ENHRY, CDR2 SYGVKD. The CDR3 contains 14 residues. Trimming shortened V by 0 bases and J by 6 bases, and 11 bases separated the two germline ends. CDR3: CAISESTLGDGYTF. The CDR3 nucleotides read TGTGCCATCAGTGAGTCCACTCTGGGGGATGGCTACACCTTC.

CDR3 coding DNA: TGCGCCAGCAGCCTCGGGACGGGGGCCACCGGGGAGCTGTTTTTT. This encodes CASSLGTGATGELFF. The chain is built from TRBV4-1 and TRBJ2-2; D tentatively fits TRBD1 or TRBD2 (6 bases each). From germline, CDR1 is MGHRA and CDR2 YSYEKL. The CDR3 is 15 residues long. The V end lost 4 bases, the J end lost 4 bases, and 13 bases lay between the germline ends.

This clone was seen once. CDR3 region: CASSTLRQAPSGYTF. CDR3 sequence (DNA): TGTGCCAGTAGTACCCTAAGACAGGCCCCATCGGGCTACACCTTC. This chain joins TRBV19 and TRBJ1-2; TRBD1 is a possible D gene (6 bases). The CDR3 is made up of 15 amino acids. Trimming shortened V by 4 bases and J by 8 bases, and 20 bases separated the two germline ends. CDR1 and CDR2 from the germline V gene are LNHDA and SQIVND (reference sequence).

Of note for this clone: Other DNA sequences from this sample encode an identical CDR3 as well. The chain combines TRBV9 with TRBJ2-7, with 11 bases lining up with TRBD2. The trim removed 3 bases at V and 4 bases at J, leaving 3 bases unmatched. CDR1 and CDR2 (germline): SGDLS, YYNGEE. CDR3 length: 14 amino acids. The CDR3 loop reads CASSAGTSGYEQYF. DNA for the CDR3: TGTGCCAGCAGCGCGGGGACTAGCGGATACGAGCAGTACTTC. Together with reference TRBV9 and TRBJ2-7, the CDR3 gives the full variable domain: DSGVTQTPKHLITATGQRVTLRCSPRSGDLSVYWYQQSLDQGLQFLIQYYNGEERAKGNILERFSAQQFPDLHSELNLSSLELGDSALYFCASSAGTSGYEQYFGPGTRLTVT.

As DNA, the CDR3 is TGTGCCAGCTCACCACCGTGGGACTCTGGAAACACCATATATTTT. It encodes CASSPPWDSGNTIYF. The chain carries TRBV18 and TRBJ1-3; D not certain. There are 15 residues in the CDR3. Trimming pared 0 bases from V and 0 bases from J, leaving 6 bases between. CDR1 and CDR2 (germline): KGHSH, LQKENI.

The rearrangement uses TRBV5-1 and TRBJ2-1, with D tentatively TRBD2 (5 bases). Germline loops: CDR1 SGHRS, CDR2 YFSETQ. Trimming left V 1 base short and J 6 bases short, with 11 bases between. The CDR3 has 14 residues. CDR3 coding DNA: TGCGCCAGCAGCTTGTATCGGGGATCCAATGAGCAGTTCTTC. Amino acid sequence: CASSLYRGSNEQFF.

The CDR3 DNA is TGCGCCAGCAGCCAAGATAGGGCCAGGGGGCCTTTGAACACTGAAGCTTTCTTT. It encodes CASSQDRARGPLNTEAFF. The J gene is TRBJ1-1, the V gene TRBV4-1, with TRBD1 identical over 8 bases. Germline values: CDR1 MGHRA, CDR2 YSYEKL. The J segment lost 0 bases and the V segment lost 0 bases, leaving 9 bases of the junction unmatched. The CDR3 sequence is 18 residues long.

The chain carries TRBV10-3 and TRBJ2-3; the match to TRBD2 covers 7 bases. The CDR3 totals 16 residues. Unmatched junction bases numbered 9, after V lost 6 bases and J lost 0 bases. Germline CDR1 is ENHRY and CDR2 is SYGVKD. The CDR3: CAISDRLAVSTDTQYF. The CDR3 DNA sequence: TGTGCCATCAGCGACCGACTAGCAGTTAGCACAGATACGCAGTATTTT.

This sequence joins TRBV5-4 and TRBJ2-7, with TRBD1 matching 8 bases. CDR1 is SGHNT and CDR2 is YYREEE in the germline V gene (reference sequence). The junction had 7 bases not matched to a gene; V was cut back by 4 bases and J by 1 base. The CDR3 is 15 residues long. CDR3 residues: CASSVGQVKSYEQYF. CDR3 nucleotides: TGTGCCAGCAGCGTGGGACAGGTAAAGTCCTACGAGCAGTACTTC.

J is TRBJ1-4 and V is TRBV5-1; 7 nucleotides align to TRBD1. The ends lost 4 bases at V and 7 bases at J; junction bases unmatched: 7. Germline CDR1 SGHRS, CDR2 YFSETQ. The CDR3 length is 14 residues. Here the CDR3 reads CASSHQGEFEKLFF. Here the CDR3 DNA reads TGCGCCAGCAGCCATCAGGGGGAATTTGAAAAACTGTTTTTT.

This clone appeared once. The gene calls are TRBV28 and TRBJ2-3; D is perhaps TRBD2 (5 bases). Germline lookup yields CDR1 MDHEN and CDR2 SYDVKM. V was pared by 6 bases and J by 2 bases, with 12 bases between. CDR3 length: 14 amino acids. In DNA form, the CDR3 reads TGTGCCAGCAGCCCCCCCCGGGACACAGATACGCAGTATTTT. Translation: CASSPPRDTDTQYF.

Comments on this clone: This same CDR3 is encoded by further DNA sequences in the sample. The V gene is TRBV5-4, the J gene TRBJ2-2, with a weak D call TRBD2 (5 bases). Germline CDR1 SGHNT, CDR2 YYREEE (reference sequence). There are 14 residues in the CDR3. Trimming stripped 1 base from V and 1 base from J, with 5 bases between. The CDR3 loop reads CASSLRGNTGELFF. CDR3 bases: TGTGCCAGCAGCTTGCGGGGGAACACCGGGGAGCTGTTTTTT.

The V and J genes are TRBV5-6 and TRBJ2-2; no firm D call. Trimming removed 2 bases at V and 2 bases at J, with 10 bases between. Germline CDR1 and CDR2: SGHDT and YYEEEE. CDR3 length: 15 amino acids. CDR3 sequence: CASSFVVSNTGELFF. The CDR3 nucleotides read TGTGCCAGCAGCTTTGTTGTCAGCAACACCGGGGAGCTGTTTTTT. The variable domain in full, completed from reference TRBV5-6 and TRBJ2-2, reads DAGVTQSPTHLIKTRGQQVTLRCSPKSGHDTVSWYQQALGQGPQFIFQYYEEEERQRGNFPDRFSGHQFPNYSSELNVNALLLGDSALYLCASSFVVSNTGELFFGEGSRLTVL.

This chain uses TRBV23-1 with TRBJ2-3; no reliable D call. TRBV23-1 qualifies as an ORF whose function is uncertain. Trimming removed 9 bases from V and 2 bases from J, with 21 bases in between. The CDR3 covers 16 residues. CDR3 loop: CASFLRALKLTDTQYF. The CDR3 nucleotides read TGCGCCAGTTTTCTCCGGGCCCTAAAGCTCACAGATACGCAGTATTTT.